This TCR beta chain was captured in a study of T cells in Graves' hyperthyroidism and ophthalmopathy. Study overall: Peripheral blood specimens were obtained at initial diagnosis, prior to any treatment.

Out of 10 ml of fresh peripheral blood came the PBMCs. There are many counts of this clonotype. Antigen: not known. In germline, CDR1 is SNHLY, CDR2 FYNNEI. The CDR3 has 14 residues. V lost 7 bases, J lost 5 bases, and 17 bases lay in between. Study-wide findings and caveats: Expanded thyroid clonotypes (above 0.001) were mostly also found in blood. Ophthalmopathy stood apart from stable hyperthyroidism in a 13 V-J model.

What was amplified from RNA transcripts were TCR beta CDR3 regions. First-round RT-PCR of the TCR CDR3 relied on the HTBI primer set. TCRdb re-derived calls from the multiplex PCR reads in MiXCR, one entry per CDR3 protein. The repertoire includes 200,000 to 300,000 distinct CDR3 sequences, more than 20% of them detected once, and roughly 35% sits in the top ten. The clonotype comes from a woman aged 40 to 50 with Graves' ophthalmopathy. The gene calls are TRBV2 and TRBJ1-1, with D possibly TRBD1 on 6 matching bases. Sequencing was carried out using blood. The CDR3: CASKRSGVWTEAFF. CDR3 sequence (DNA): TGTGCCAGCAAGCGCTCAGGGGTTTGGACTGAAGCTTTCTTT.